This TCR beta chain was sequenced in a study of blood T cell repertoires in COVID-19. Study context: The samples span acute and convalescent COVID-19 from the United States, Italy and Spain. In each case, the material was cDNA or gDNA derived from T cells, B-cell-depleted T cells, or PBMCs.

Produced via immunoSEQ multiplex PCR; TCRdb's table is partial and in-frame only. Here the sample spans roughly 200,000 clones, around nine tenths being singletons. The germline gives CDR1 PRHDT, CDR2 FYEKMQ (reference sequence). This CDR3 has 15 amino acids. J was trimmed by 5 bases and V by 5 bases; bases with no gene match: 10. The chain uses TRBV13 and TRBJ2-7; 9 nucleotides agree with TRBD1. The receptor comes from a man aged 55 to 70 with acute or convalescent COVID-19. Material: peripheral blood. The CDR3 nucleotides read TGTGCCAGCAGCCCGACCGGGACAGGGAGCCACGAGCAGTACTTC. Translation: CASSPTGTGSHEQYF.